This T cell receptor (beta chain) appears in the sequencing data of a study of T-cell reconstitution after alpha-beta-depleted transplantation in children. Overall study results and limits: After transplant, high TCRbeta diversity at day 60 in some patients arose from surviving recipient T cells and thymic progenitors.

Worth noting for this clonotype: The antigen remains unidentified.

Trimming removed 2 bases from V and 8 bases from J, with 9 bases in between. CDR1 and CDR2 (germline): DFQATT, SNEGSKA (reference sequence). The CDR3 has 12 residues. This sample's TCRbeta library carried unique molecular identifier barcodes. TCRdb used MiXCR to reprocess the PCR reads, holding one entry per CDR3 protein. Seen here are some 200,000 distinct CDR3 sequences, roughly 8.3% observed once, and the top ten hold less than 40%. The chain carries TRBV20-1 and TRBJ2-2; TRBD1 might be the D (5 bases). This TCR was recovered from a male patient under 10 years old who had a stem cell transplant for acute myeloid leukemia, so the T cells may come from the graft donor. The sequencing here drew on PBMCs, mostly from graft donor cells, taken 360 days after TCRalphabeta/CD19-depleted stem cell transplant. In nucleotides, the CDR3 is TGCAGTGCTAGAAGGGGCAGGGGGGAGCTGTTTTTT. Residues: CSARRGRGELFF.